The 16 T cell receptor beta chains given below trace back to one sample, sequenced in a study of blood T cell repertoires in COVID-19 (dated by TCRdb to between 2020 and 2021). The library relied on the immunoSEQ multiplex PCR assay. TCRdb obtained this table from immuneACCESS and retained in-frame rearrangements with V and J assigned. These tables miss some clones; where compared with another copy, unresolved V genes account for less than half of the shortfall, and the remainder is unexplained. The sample table lists approximately 90,000 clones, less than 95% of them with a count of one. The ten most abundant clones make up 1.7% of the sample. Material: peripheral blood. The receptors originated from a man aged 55 to 70 with acute or convalescent COVID-19.

The chain's CDR3 is CASSYSRQHEQYV. The CDR3 DNA sequence: TGTGCCAGCAGTTACTCGAGGCAACACGAGCAGTACGTC. V usage is TRBV6-5 and J usage is TRBJ2-7; D is undetermined. The CDR3 length is 13 residues. Germline V CDR1 and CDR2: MNHEY, SVGAGI. With 0 bases removed from V and 5 bases from J, the gap between germline ends came to 8 bases.

The gene calls are TRBV3-1 (or the pseudogene TRBV3-2) and TRBJ2-1; 8 nucleotides align to TRBD2. Germline loops: CDR1 LGHDT, CDR2 YNNKEL (reference sequence). Losses at the gene ends were 0 bases for V and 5 bases for J; bases not matched to a gene: 9. The CDR3 contains 17 residues. The CDR3, as DNA: TGTGCCAGCAGCCAAGATGCACTAGCGGTGGCTGACAATGAGCAGTTCTTC. Translating gives CASSQDALAVADNEQFF.

This sequence joins TRBV19 and TRBJ1-4; D gene ambiguous. Trimming took off 4 bases at V and 7 bases at J, with 19 bases between the two ends. Germline V gene lookup returns CDR1 LNHDA and CDR2 SQIVND (reference sequence). The CDR3 loop spans 16 amino acids. The CDR3 nucleotides read TGTGCCAGTAGTAACGGCGGGGTTTCTAAGGGTGAAAAACTGTTTTTT. Residues: CASSNGGVSKGEKLFF.

This clone was seen a few times. This chain links TRBV30 with TRBJ1-5; D is ambiguous. Between the trimmed V and J ends, which lost 3 bases and 9 bases, there was a span of 12 bases. Germline V gene sequence: CDR1 GTSNPN, CDR2 SVGIG (reference sequence). This CDR3 is built from 12 residues. In nucleotides, the CDR3 is TGTGCCTGGAGCCCTCGGAGAGGGCCCCAGCATTTT. This translates into CAWSPRRGPQHF.

This chain joins TRBV2 and TRBJ2-2, with D maybe TRBD1 (6 bases). V gave up 4 bases and J gave up 4 bases, with 10 bases separating them. This CDR3 has 14 residues. Germline V lookup: CDR1 SNHLY, CDR2 FYNNEI. The CDR3 protein is CASSVQGSTGELFF. CDR3 DNA sequence: TGTGCCAGCAGTGTCCAGGGGAGCACCGGGGAGCTGTTTTTT.

V usage is TRBV3-1 (or the pseudogene TRBV3-2) and J usage is TRBJ2-7; 8 nucleotides agree with TRBD1. The CDR3 has 15 residues. Germline-derived CDR1 and CDR2 are LGHDT and YNNKEL (reference sequence). The junction had 7 bases not matched to a gene; V was cut back by 1 base and J by 5 bases. The CDR3 protein is CASSQAQGAGHEQYF. In DNA, the CDR3 is TGTGCCAGCAGCCAAGCCCAGGGGGCAGGCCACGAGCAGTACTTC.

The V and J genes are TRBV18 and TRBJ1-4; a possible D gene is TRBD1 (5 bases). Trimming left V 7 bases short and J 2 bases short, with 8 bases between. Per the germline V gene, CDR1 is KGHSH and CDR2 is LQKENI. The CDR3 length is 13 residues. Here the CDR3 reads CASYQGTNEKLFF. CDR3 nucleotides: TGTGCCAGCTATCAGGGCACTAATGAAAAACTGTTTTTT.

V usage is TRBV6-6 and J usage is TRBJ2-7; 8 bases map to TRBD1. CDR3 length: 14 amino acids. J gave up 7 bases and V 6 bases, and 11 bases lay outside the gene matches. Per germline, CDR1 MNHNY and CDR2 SVGAGI (reference sequence). Written as DNA, the CDR3 is TGTGCCAGCAGGCCCGACAGGGGTTTGGAAGAGCAGTACTTC. Translated, it gives CASRPDRGLEEQYF.

The chain is built from TRBV2 and TRBJ2-5; 15 positions agree with TRBD2. The CDR3 contains 16 residues. The germline V gene encodes CDR1 SNHLY and CDR2 FYNNEI. Germline trimming cut 3 bases from V and 5 bases from J; bases unmatched to any gene: 4. This CDR3 is CASSDGTSGGRETQYF. CDR3 bases: TGTGCCAGCAGTGACGGGACTAGCGGGGGGAGGGAGACCCAGTACTTC.

The rearrangement joins TRBV7-9 to TRBJ2-5, with D perhaps matching TRBD2 (5 bases). The CDR3 is 14 amino acids. V was pared by 3 bases and J by 1 base, with 9 bases between. The germline CDR1 and CDR2 sequences are SEHNR and FQNEAQ (reference sequence). The DNA of the CDR3 is TGTGCCAGCAGCTTTTGGACTCTCCAAGAGACCCAGTACTTC. It encodes CASSFWTLQETQYF.

Written as DNA, the CDR3 is TGTGCCAGCAGCTTGGGACTTGGGTGGGGGCAGGTGAACACCGGGGAGCTGTTTTTT. It yields the protein CASSLGLGWGQVNTGELFF. V is TRBV5-4 and J is TRBJ2-2, with TRBD1 as a possible D gene (6 bases). Trimming took 0 bases from V and 1 from J, leaving 19 bases between them. CDR3 length equals 19 residues. Germline V gene lookup returns CDR1 SGHNT and CDR2 YYREEE (reference sequence). The variable domain in full, with the rest retrieved from reference TRBV5-4 and TRBJ2-2, is ETGVTQSPTHLIKTRGQQVTLRCSSQSGHNTVSWYQQALGQGPQFIFQYYREEENGRGNFPPRFSGLQFPNYSSELNVNALELDDSALYLCASSLGLGWGQVNTGELFFGEGSRLTVL.

The J gene is TRBJ1-2, the V gene TRBV29-1; D gene ambiguous. Germline lookup yields CDR1 SQVTM and CDR2 ANQGSEA. CDR3 length: 15 amino acids. V gave up 0 bases and J gave up 0 bases, with 11 bases separating them. As DNA, the CDR3 is TGCAGCGTTGAAGAGACCCCGGGAGCTAACTATGGCTACACCTTC. Its protein product is CSVEETPGANYGYTF.

This rearrangement joins TRBV18 to TRBJ1-2, with 7 bases lining up with TRBD1. J was trimmed by 2 bases and V by 2 bases; bases with no gene match: 14. CDR1 and CDR2 from the germline V gene are KGHSH and LQKENI. The CDR3 has 18 residues. The CDR3 DNA follows: TGTGCCAGCTCACCATATCAACCGGGACAGTCGGGAAACTATGGCTACACCTTC. Protein: CASSPYQPGQSGNYGYTF.

The chain carries TRBV29-1 and TRBJ1-2, with 8 nucleotides matching TRBD1. V lost 2 bases and J lost 0; bases outside the gene matches: 17. CDR3 length: 19 amino acids. Germline V gene lookup returns CDR1 SQVTM and CDR2 ANQGSEA. CDR3 coding DNA: TGCAGCGTTGAACCCCCCCTTGGGCAGGGGGCTCTAGCTAACTATGGCTACACCTTC. Protein sequence: CSVEPPLGQGALANYGYTF.

The chain has TRBV3-1 (or the pseudogene TRBV3-2) and TRBJ2-7, with TRBD2 as a possible D gene (7 bases). Germline-derived CDR1 and CDR2 are LGHDT and YNNKEL (reference sequence). The CDR3 totals 15 residues. The germline V and J ends were trimmed by 2 bases and 2 bases, with 13 bases remaining between them. The CDR3 loop reads CASSQSSGGPYEQYF. The CDR3 bases are TGTGCCAGCAGCCAAAGTTCCGGGGGGCCCTACGAGCAGTACTTC.

The chain has TRBV30 and TRBJ2-4; the match to TRBD1 covers 7 bases. Looked up from germline, CDR1 is GTSNPN and CDR2 is SVGIG (reference sequence). V lost 1 base, J lost 12 bases, and 9 bases stayed unmatched. The CDR3 contains 13 residues. CDR3 in amino acids: CAWSAGRDRDQYF. CDR3 bases: TGTGCCTGGAGTGCTGGACGGGACAGAGATCAGTACTTC.